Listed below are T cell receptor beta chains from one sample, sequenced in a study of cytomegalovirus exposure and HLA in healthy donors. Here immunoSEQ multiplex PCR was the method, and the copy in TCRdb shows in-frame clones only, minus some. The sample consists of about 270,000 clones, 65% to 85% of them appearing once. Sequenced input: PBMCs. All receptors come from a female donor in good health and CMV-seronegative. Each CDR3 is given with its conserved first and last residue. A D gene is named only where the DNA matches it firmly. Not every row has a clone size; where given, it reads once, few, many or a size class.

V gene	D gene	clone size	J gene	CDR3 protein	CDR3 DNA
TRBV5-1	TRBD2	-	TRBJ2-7	CASSSRLAGGSYEQYF	TGCGCCAGCAGCTCAAGACTAGCGGGCGGCTCCTACGAGCAGTACTTC
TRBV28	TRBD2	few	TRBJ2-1	CASSLPLAGAYNEQFF	TGTGCCAGCAGCCTCCCCCTAGCGGGAGCGTACAATGAGCAGTTCTTC
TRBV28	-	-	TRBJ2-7	CASSLGSAGLSYEQYF	TGTGCCAGCAGTTTGGGGAGTGCGGGGCTCTCCTACGAGCAGTACTTC
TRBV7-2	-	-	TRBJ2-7	CASTNSYEQYF	TGTGCCAGCACTAACTCCTACGAGCAGTACTTC
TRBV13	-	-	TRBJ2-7	CASSSQLEGGGEQYF	TGTGCCAGCAGCTCACAGCTGGAGGGGGGGGGCGAGCAGTACTTC
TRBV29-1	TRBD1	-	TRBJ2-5	CSVDWVGTGPVETQYF	TGCAGCGTTGATTGGGTCGGGACAGGGCCTGTGGAGACCCAGTACTTC
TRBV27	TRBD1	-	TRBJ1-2	CASSLTGGFGYTF	TGTGCCAGCAGTCTTACAGGGGGCTTTGGCTACACCTTC
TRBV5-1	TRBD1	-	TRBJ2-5	CARDRGGRETQYF	TGCGCCAGAGACAGGGGGGGCCGGGAGACCCAGTACTTC
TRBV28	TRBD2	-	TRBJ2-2	CASSPTSGSTGELFF	TGTGCCAGCAGTCCCACTAGCGGGAGTACCGGGGAGCTGTTTTTT
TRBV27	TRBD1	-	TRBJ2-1	CASSLGTGSYGYNEQFF	TGTGCCAGCAGTTTAGGGACAGGGTCCTATGGCTACAATGAGCAGTTCTTC
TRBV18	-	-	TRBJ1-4	CASSPTAVPQADNEKLFF	TGTGCCAGCTCACCAACCGCCGTCCCTCAGGCCGATAATGAAAAACTGTTTTTT
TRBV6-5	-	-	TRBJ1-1	CASSYEANTEAFF	TGTGCCAGCAGTTACGAGGCGAACACTGAAGCTTTCTTT
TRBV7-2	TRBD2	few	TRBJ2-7	CASSLVLSLAGGRNYEQYF	TGTGCCAGCAGCTTAGTTTTGAGTCTAGCGGGAGGGAGGAACTACGAGCAGTACTTC
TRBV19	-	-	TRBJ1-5	CASSIDRGSWQPQHF	TGTGCCAGTAGTATAGATCGGGGATCATGGCAGCCCCAGCATTTT
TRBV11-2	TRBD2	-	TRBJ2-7	CASSLPTSGRAAPLYEQYF	TGTGCCAGCAGCTTACCGACTAGCGGGAGGGCCGCCCCACTATACGAGCAGTACTTC
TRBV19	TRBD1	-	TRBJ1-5	CASRGQGYLPQHF	TGTGCCAGCAGAGGACAGGGGTACTTGCCCCAGCATTTT
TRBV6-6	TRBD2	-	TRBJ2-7	CASSYRGLAGAHEQYF	TGTGCCAGCAGTTACCGGGGACTAGCGGGAGCTCACGAGCAGTACTTC
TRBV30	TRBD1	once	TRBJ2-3	CAWTQGVSTDTQYF	TGTGCCTGGACCCAGGGGGTAAGCACAGATACGCAGTATTTT
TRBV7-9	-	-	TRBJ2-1	CASSSHRVDEQFF	TGTGCCAGCAGCTCCCACCGGGTGGATGAGCAGTTCTTC
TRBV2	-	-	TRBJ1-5	CASSEGRDWGPQHF	TGTGCCAGCAGTGAAGGGAGGGACTGGGGGCCCCAGCATTTT
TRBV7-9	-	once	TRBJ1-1	CSSSLGGGGRMNTEAFF	TGTTCCAGCAGCTTGGGGGGAGGGGGACGGATGAACACTGAAGCTTTCTTT
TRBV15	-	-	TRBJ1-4	CATSRRTVDEKLFF	TGTGCCACCAGCAGACGGACAGTGGATGAAAAACTGTTTTTT
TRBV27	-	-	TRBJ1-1	CASRRGTEAFF	TGTGCCAGCAGGAGAGGCACTGAAGCTTTCTTT
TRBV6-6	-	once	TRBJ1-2	CASTEAYGYTF	TGTGCCAGCACGGAGGCTTATGGCTACACCTTC
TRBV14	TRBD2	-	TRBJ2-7	CASSSGLLQYEQYF	TGTGCCAGCAGCTCGGGACTACTTCAATACGAGCAGTACTTC
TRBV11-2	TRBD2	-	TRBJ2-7	CASIQGVGLAVYEQYF	TGTGCCAGCATCCAGGGGGTGGGACTAGCGGTCTACGAGCAGTACTTC
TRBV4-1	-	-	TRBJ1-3	CASATTDLGNTIYF	TGCGCCAGCGCGACTACGGACCTTGGAAACACCATATATTTT
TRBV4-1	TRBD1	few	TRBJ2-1	CASSPDRGLINEQFF	TGCGCCAGCAGCCCGGACAGGGGGCTTATCAATGAGCAGTTCTTC
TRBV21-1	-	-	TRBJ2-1	CASSKVDPGGSYNEQFF	TGTGCCAGCAGCAAAGTGGACCCGGGGGGCTCCTACAATGAGCAGTTCTTC
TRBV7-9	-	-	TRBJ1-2	CSSSSSGGKGYTF	TGTTCCAGCAGCTCTTCGGGGGGCAAAGGCTACACCTTC
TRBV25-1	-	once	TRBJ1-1	CASSPHGGPNTEAFF	TGTGCCAGCAGTCCCCACGGGGGGCCGAACACTGAAGCTTTCTTT
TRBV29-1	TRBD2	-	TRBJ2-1	CSVEGLAGVPTYNEQFF	TGCAGCGTCGAAGGACTAGCGGGAGTACCGACCTACAATGAGCAGTTCTTC
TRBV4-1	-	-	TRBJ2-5	CASSQGGTLQETQYF	TGCGCCAGCAGCCAAGGGGGGACACTCCAAGAGACCCAGTACTTC
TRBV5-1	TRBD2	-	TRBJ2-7	CASSAGTSGFREQYF	TGCGCCAGCAGCGCCGGGACTAGCGGCTTCAGGGAGCAGTACTTC
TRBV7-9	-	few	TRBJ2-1	CASTLWTLNEQFF	TGTGCCAGCACCCTCTGGACTTTAAATGAGCAGTTCTTC
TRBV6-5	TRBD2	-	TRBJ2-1	CASAPGGSYNEQFF	TGTGCCAGCGCACCGGGGGGATCCTACAATGAGCAGTTCTTC
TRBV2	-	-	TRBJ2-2	CASIPETVGLMNTGELFF	TGTGCCAGCATACCCGAAACCGTGGGACTGATGAACACCGGGGAGCTGTTTTTT
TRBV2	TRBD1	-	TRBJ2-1	CASRGQGDLYNEQFF	TGTGCCAGCAGGGGACAGGGGGACCTTTACAATGAGCAGTTCTTC
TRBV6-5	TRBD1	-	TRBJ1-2	CASRTQGAGGYTF	TGTGCCAGCAGGACTCAGGGGGCCGGTGGCTACACCTTC
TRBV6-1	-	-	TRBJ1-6	CASSGGHTYNSPLHF	TGTGCCAGCAGTGGCGGGCACACCTATAATTCACCCCTCCACTTT
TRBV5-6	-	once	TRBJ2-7	CASGRFSYEQYF	TGTGCCAGCGGGAGGTTCTCCTACGAGCAGTACTTC
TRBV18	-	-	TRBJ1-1	CASSPRDTGAFF	TGTGCCAGCTCACCTCGGGACACGGGAGCTTTCTTT
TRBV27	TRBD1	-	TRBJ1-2	CASSLSPNRGGSNYGYTF	TGTGCCAGCAGCCTCAGTCCTAACAGGGGCGGCTCTAACTATGGCTACACCTTC
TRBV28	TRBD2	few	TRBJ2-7	CASSPGTSLLYEQYF	TGTGCCAGCAGTCCGGGGACTAGCCTCCTCTACGAGCAGTACTTC
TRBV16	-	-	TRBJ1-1	CASSQSGWRGEAFF	TGTGCCAGCAGCCAATCTGGTTGGCGGGGTGAAGCTTTCTTT
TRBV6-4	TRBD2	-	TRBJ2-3	CASSVGTNLGRDTQYF	TGTGCCAGCAGTGTCGGGACTAACCTCGGGAGGGATACGCAGTATTTT
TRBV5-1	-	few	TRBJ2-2	CASSFGDTGELFF	TGCGCCAGCAGCTTTGGAGACACCGGGGAGCTGTTTTTT
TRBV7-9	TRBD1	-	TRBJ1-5	CASSPGTGANQPQHF	TGTGCCAGCAGCCCCGGGACAGGAGCAAATCAGCCCCAGCATTTT
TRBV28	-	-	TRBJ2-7	CASRPETVSHEQYF	TGTGCCAGCAGACCAGAGACAGTTAGTCACGAGCAGTACTTC
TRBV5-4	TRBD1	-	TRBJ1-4	CASSFTGTGDEKLFF	TGTGCCAGCAGCTTTACCGGGACAGGGGACGAAAAACTGTTTTTT
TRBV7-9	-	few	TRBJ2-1	CASSLTGIGNEQFF	TGTGCCAGCAGCCTAACAGGGATTGGGAATGAGCAGTTCTTC
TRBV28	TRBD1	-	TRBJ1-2	CASSDPRDRVYGYTF	TGTGCCAGCAGTGACCCCCGGGACAGGGTCTATGGCTACACCTTC
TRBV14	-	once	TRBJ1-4	CASSLTGGANEKLFF	TGTGCCAGCAGCTTGACCGGGGGAGCTAATGAAAAACTGTTTTTT
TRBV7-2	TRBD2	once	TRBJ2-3	CASSSSGRSTDTQYF	TGTGCCAGCAGCTCTAGCGGCCGTAGCACAGATACGCAGTATTTT
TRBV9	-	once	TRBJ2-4	CASSVDWGSKNIQYF	TGTGCCAGCAGCGTAGACTGGGGCTCCAAAAACATTCAGTACTTC
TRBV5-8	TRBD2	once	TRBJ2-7	CASSYGTSGSYEQYF	TGTGCCAGCAGCTATGGGACTAGCGGTTCCTACGAGCAGTACTTC
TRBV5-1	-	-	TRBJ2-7	CASSLEQGGPLNEQYF	TGCGCCAGCAGCTTGGAACAGGGCGGGCCGTTAAACGAGCAGTACTTC